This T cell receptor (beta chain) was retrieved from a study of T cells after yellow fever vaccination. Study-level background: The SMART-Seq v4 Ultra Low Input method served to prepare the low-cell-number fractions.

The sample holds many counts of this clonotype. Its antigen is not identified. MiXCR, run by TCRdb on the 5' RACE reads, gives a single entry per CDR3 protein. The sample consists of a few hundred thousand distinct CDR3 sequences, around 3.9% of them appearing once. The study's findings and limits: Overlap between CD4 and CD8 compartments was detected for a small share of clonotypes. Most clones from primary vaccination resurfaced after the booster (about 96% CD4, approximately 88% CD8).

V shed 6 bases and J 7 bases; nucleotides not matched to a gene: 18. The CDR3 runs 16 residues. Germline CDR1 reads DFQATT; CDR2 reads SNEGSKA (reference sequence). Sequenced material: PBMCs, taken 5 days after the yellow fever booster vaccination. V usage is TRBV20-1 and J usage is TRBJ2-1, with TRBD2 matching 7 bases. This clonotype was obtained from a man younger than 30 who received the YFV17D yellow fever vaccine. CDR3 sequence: CSAYKLVASGRNEQFF. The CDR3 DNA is TGCAGTGCGTATAAACTCGTGGCTAGCGGTCGGAATGAGCAGTTCTTC.